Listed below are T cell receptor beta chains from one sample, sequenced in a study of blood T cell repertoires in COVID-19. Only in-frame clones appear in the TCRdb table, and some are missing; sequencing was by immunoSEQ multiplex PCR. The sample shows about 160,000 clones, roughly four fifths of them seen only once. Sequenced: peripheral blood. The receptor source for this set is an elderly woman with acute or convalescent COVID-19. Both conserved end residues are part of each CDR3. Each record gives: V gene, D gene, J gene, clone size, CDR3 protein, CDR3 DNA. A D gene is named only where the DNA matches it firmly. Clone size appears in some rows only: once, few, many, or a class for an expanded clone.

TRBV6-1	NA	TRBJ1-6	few	CASSEGTRSYNSPLHF	TGTGCCAGCAGTGAAGGAACCAGAAGCTATAATTCACCCCTCCACTTT
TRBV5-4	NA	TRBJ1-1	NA	CASSLNTEAFF	TGTGCCAGCAGCCTTAACACTGAAGCTTTCTTT
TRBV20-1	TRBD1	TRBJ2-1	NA	CSASRGTANNEQFF	TGCAGTGCTAGTCGTGGGACAGCAAACAATGAGCAGTTCTTC
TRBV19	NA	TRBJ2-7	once	CASSIGQTSHYEQYF	TGTGCCAGTAGTATTGGACAGACAAGCCACTACGAGCAGTACTTC
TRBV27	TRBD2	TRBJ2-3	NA	CASSSGTRSQYF	TGTGCCAGCAGTTCGGGGACTAGATCGCAGTATTTT
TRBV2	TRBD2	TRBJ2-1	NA	CASSPRTSGRVGEQFF	TGTGCCAGCAGTCCACGGACTAGCGGGAGGGTCGGTGAGCAGTTCTTC
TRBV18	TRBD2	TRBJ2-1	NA	CASSLNLAGVRNEQFF	TGTGCCAGCTCACTCAATCTAGCGGGAGTGAGGAATGAGCAGTTCTTC
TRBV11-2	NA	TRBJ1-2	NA	CASSFKGNYGYTF	TGTGCCAGCAGCTTTAAGGGGAACTATGGCTACACCTTC
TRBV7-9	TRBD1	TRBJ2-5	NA	CASSLSPGQGEETQYF	TGTGCCAGCAGCTTATCCCCGGGACAGGGGGAAGAGACCCAGTACTTC
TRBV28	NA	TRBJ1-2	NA	CASSFFGIGPSGGGYTF	TGTGCCAGCAGTTTCTTTGGCATCGGACCGTCGGGGGGTGGCTACACCTTC
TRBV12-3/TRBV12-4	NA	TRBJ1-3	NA	CASSFEGNTIYF	TGTGCCAGCAGTTTCGAGGGAAACACCATATATTTT
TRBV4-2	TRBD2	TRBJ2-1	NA	CASSQTSKERHEQFF	TGTGCCAGCAGCCAGACTAGCAAGGAGAGGCATGAGCAGTTCTTC